A selection of T cell receptor beta chains follows, all from one sample in a study of patients and donors after allogeneic stem cell transplantation. TCRdb re-called the RT-PCR reads through MiXCR, storing one row per CDR3 protein. The sample holds about 210,000 distinct CDR3 sequences, over 30% seen once. Sequencing was carried out using blood, either unsorted or a sorted T cell fraction (not recorded which). All receptors come from a human donor who was either an allogeneic HSCT recipient or a stem cell or donor lymphocyte infusion donor (not recorded which). It is not recorded whose cells these are; they may come from a transplant donor. Each CDR3 is given with its conserved first and last residue. Each record gives: D gene, V gene, clone size, J gene, CDR3 protein, CDR3 DNA. D genes are given only for firm matches. Some rows mark clone size as missing; the rest say once, few, many or name a class of expanded clone.

d_call: -; v_call: TRBV20-1; clone_size: -; j_call: TRBJ1-4; cdr3_aa: CSARAGEKLFF; cdr3_nt: TGCAGTGCTAGAGCCGGGGAAAAACTGTTTTTT
d_call: -; v_call: TRBV4-3; clone_size: -; j_call: TRBJ2-7; cdr3_aa: CASSQDFRGRGYEQYF; cdr3_nt: TGCGCCAGCAGCCAAGATTTTAGGGGCAGGGGCTACGAGCAGTACTTC
d_call: TRBD1; v_call: TRBV6-5; clone_size: few; j_call: TRBJ2-3; cdr3_aa: CASSSDREADTQYF; cdr3_nt: TGTGCCAGCAGTTCGGACAGGGAGGCAGATACGCAGTATTTT
d_call: TRBD1; v_call: TRBV3-1; clone_size: few; j_call: TRBJ1-1; cdr3_aa: CASRQPGQGYTEAFF; cdr3_nt: TGTGCCAGCAGACAACCGGGACAGGGGTACACTGAAGCTTTCTTT
d_call: -; v_call: TRBV20-1; clone_size: -; j_call: TRBJ2-3; cdr3_aa: CSAMVGGPDTQYF; cdr3_nt: TGCAGTGCTATGGTGGGGGGGCCAGATACGCAGTATTTT
d_call: TRBD1; v_call: TRBV6-4; clone_size: few; j_call: TRBJ1-1; cdr3_aa: CASSDSEGGNTEAFF; cdr3_nt: TGTGCCAGCAGTGACTCCGAAGGGGGCAACACTGAAGCTTTCTTT
d_call: -; v_call: TRBV6-5; clone_size: -; j_call: TRBJ2-2; cdr3_aa: CACSPPTGELFF; cdr3_nt: TGTGCCTGCAGCCCTCCCACCGGGGAGCTGTTTTTT
d_call: TRBD1; v_call: TRBV7-2; clone_size: -; j_call: TRBJ2-1; cdr3_aa: CASSFRDRGRYEQFF; cdr3_nt: TGTGCCAGCAGCTTCCGGGACAGGGGTCGCTATGAGCAGTTCTTC
d_call: TRBD1; v_call: TRBV10-3; clone_size: few; j_call: TRBJ2-7; cdr3_aa: CAISLDRDSYEQYF; cdr3_nt: TGTGCCATCAGTTTAGACAGGGACTCCTACGAGCAGTACTTC
d_call: -; v_call: TRBV15; clone_size: -; j_call: TRBJ1-3; cdr3_aa: CATDSIGASGNTIYF; cdr3_nt: TGTGCCACCGACTCAATAGGGGCCTCTGGAAACACCATATATTTT
d_call: -; v_call: TRBV7-2; clone_size: -; j_call: TRBJ1-1; cdr3_aa: CASSLTVGVVNTEAFF; cdr3_nt: TGTGCCAGCAGCCTCACAGTGGGGGTGGTCAACACTGAAGCTTTCTTT
d_call: -; v_call: TRBV29-1; clone_size: many; j_call: TRBJ2-3; cdr3_aa: CSVDEGTDTQYF; cdr3_nt: TGCAGCGTTGATGAAGGCACAGATACGCAGTATTTT
d_call: -; v_call: TRBV12-3/TRBV12-4; clone_size: many; j_call: TRBJ1-3; cdr3_aa: CASSFGTGNTIYF; cdr3_nt: TGTGCCAGCAGTTTTGGGACAGGAAACACCATATATTTT
d_call: -; v_call: TRBV5-1; clone_size: -; j_call: TRBJ1-5; cdr3_aa: CASSGYRENSNQPQHF; cdr3_nt: TGCGCCAGCAGCGGCTACAGGGAGAATAGCAATCAGCCCCAGCATTTT
d_call: -; v_call: TRBV20-1; clone_size: -; j_call: TRBJ2-3; cdr3_aa: CSASGPGTSDTQYF; cdr3_nt: TGCAGTGCTAGTGGTCCAGGTACATCAGATACGCAGTATTTT
d_call: -; v_call: TRBV6-5; clone_size: few; j_call: TRBJ1-2; cdr3_aa: CASSYSTGLNYGYTF; cdr3_nt: TGTGCCAGCAGTTACTCAACAGGGCTGAACTATGGCTACACCTTC